The TCR beta chain described here comes from a study of T cell clonotyping in hematopoietic cell transplantation. Broader study findings: At the given depth, recipient repertoires were over 95% de novo clonotypes.

Only in-frame clones appear in the TCRdb table, and some are missing; sequencing was by immunoSEQ multiplex PCR. The sample lists 45,000 to 60,000 clones, approximately 90% occurring once. Per germline, CDR1 MGHDK and CDR2 SYGVNS. Trimming took off 5 bases at V and 5 bases at J, with 12 bases between the two ends. This CDR3 contains 13 residues. With respect to this clone: Its target is not known.

Time point reported: recipient sample about 28 days before transplant, after cytoreduction. The V call is TRBV25-1, the J call TRBJ1-2, with a weak D call TRBD1 (6 bases). The sequence derives from a man aged 60-69 years with biphenotypic leukemia. Some clones in this sample may be carry-over from other donors' samples. The sample was peripheral blood mononuclear cells, taken before stem cell transplant. CDR3 loop: CASSPGTSYGYTF. Written as DNA, the CDR3 is TGTGCCAGCAGTCCCGGGACATCATATGGCTACACCTTC.